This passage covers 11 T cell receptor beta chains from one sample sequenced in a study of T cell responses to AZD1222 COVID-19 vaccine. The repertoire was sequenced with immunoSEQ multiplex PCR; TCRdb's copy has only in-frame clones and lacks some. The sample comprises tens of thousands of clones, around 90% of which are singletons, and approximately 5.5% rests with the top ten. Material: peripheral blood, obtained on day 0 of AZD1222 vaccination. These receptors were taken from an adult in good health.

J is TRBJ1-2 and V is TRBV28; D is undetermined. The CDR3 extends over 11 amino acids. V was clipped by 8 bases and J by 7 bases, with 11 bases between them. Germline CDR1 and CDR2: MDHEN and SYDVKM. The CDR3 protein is CASGPVAGYTF. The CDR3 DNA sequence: TGTGCCAGCGGGCCTGTGGCTGGCTACACCTTC.

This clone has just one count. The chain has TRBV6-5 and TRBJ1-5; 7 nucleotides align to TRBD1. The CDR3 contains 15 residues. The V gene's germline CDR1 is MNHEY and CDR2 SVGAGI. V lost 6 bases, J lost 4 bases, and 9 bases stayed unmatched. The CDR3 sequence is CASRPTGAGNQPQHF. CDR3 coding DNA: TGTGCCAGCAGGCCAACAGGGGCCGGGAATCAGCCCCAGCATTTT.

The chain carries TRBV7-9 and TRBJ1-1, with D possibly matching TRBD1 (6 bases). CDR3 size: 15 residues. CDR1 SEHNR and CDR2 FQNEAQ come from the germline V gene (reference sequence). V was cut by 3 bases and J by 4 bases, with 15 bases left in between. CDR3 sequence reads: CASSLSGGGGTEAFF. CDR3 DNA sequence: TGTGCCAGCAGCTTGAGCGGGGGAGGGGGCACTGAAGCTTTCTTT.

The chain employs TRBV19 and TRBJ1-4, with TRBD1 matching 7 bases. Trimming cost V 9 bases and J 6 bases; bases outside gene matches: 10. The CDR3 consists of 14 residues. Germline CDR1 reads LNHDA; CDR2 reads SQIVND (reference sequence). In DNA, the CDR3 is TGTGCCAGCAGGGGGACGGCGAAAGATGAAAAACTGTTTTTT. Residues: CASRGTAKDEKLFF.

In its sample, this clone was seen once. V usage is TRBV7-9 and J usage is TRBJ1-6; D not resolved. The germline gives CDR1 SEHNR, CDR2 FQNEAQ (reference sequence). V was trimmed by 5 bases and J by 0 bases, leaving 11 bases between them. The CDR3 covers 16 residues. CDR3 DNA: TGTGCCAGCAGCCGGGAGCCAGGCTCCTATAATTCACCCCTCCACTTT. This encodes CASSREPGSYNSPLHF.

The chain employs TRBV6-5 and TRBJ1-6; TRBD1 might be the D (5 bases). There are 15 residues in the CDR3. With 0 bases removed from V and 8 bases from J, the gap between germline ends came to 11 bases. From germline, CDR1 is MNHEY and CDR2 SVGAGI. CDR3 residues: CASSYSGRVYSPLHF. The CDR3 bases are TGTGCCAGCAGTTACTCGGGCAGGGTATATTCACCCCTCCACTTT.

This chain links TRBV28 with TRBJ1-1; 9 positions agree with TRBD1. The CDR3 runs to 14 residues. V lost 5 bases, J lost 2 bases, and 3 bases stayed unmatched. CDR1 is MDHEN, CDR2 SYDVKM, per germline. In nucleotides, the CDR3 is TGTGCCAGCAGTCGACAGGGGGGAAACACTGAAGCTTTCTTT. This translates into CASSRQGGNTEAFF.

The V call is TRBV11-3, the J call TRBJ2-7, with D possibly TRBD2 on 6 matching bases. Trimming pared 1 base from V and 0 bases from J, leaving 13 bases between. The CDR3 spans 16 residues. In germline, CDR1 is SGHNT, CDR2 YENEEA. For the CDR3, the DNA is TGTGCCAGCAGCTTAGGAGGAGGGGCCAGCTCCTACGAGCAGTACTTC. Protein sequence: CASSLGGGASSYEQYF.

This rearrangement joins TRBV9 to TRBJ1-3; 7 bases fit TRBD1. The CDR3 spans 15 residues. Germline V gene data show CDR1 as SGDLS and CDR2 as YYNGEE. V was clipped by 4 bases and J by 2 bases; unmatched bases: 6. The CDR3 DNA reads TGTGCCAGCAGCAACCGACAGGGCCCTGGAAACACCATATATTTT. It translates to CASSNRQGPGNTIYF.

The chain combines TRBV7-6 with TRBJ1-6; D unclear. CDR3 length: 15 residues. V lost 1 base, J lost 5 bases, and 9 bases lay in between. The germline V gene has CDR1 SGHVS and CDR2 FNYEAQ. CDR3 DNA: TGTGCCAGCAGCTTAGGACACGGGAATAATTCACCCCTCCACTTT. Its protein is CASSLGHGNNSPLHF.

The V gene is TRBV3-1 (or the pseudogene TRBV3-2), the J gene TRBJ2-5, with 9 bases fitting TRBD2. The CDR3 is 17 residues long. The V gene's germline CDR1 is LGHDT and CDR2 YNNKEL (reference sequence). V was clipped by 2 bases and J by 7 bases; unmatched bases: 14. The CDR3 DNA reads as TGTGCCAGCAGCCAATCATCGACTAGCGGTTCCCGGGTGACCCAGTACTTC. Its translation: CASSQSSTSGSRVTQYF.